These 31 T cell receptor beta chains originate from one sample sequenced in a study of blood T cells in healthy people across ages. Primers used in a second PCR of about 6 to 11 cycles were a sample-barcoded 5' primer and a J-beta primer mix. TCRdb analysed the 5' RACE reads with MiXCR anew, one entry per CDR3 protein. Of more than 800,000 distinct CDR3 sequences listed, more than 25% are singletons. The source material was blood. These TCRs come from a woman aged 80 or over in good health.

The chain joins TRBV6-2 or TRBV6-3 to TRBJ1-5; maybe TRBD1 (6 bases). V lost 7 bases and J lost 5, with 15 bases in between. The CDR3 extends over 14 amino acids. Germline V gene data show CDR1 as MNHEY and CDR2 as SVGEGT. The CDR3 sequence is CASKSNRADQPQHF. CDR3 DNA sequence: TGTGCCAGCAAAAGTAACAGGGCGGATCAGCCCCAGCATTTT.

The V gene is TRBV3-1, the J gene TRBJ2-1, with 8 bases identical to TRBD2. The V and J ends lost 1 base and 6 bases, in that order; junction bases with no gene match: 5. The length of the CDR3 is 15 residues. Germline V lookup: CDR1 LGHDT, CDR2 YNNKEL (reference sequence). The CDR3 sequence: CASSQGAGGCNEQFF. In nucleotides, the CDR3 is TGTGCCAGCAGCCAAGGGGCGGGGGGATGCAATGAGCAGTTCTTC.

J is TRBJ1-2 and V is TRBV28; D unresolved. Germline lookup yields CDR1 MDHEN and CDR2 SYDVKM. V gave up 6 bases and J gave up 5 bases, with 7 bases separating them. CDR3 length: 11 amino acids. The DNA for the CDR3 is TGTGCCAGCAGGGCCCCGTATGGCTACACCTTC. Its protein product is CASRAPYGYTF.

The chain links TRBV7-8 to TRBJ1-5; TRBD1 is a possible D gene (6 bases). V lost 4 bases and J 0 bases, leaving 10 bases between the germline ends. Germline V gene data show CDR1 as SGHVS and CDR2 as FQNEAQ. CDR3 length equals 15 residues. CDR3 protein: CASSYGTTSNQPQHF. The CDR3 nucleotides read TGTGCCAGCAGCTACGGGACAACTAGCAATCAGCCCCAGCATTTT.

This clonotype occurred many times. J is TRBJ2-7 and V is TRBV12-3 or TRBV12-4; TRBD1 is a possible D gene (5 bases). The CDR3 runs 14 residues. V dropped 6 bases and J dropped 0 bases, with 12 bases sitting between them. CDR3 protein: CASRPDTVSYEQYF. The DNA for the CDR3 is TGTGCCAGCAGACCGGACACGGTCTCCTACGAGCAGTACTTC.

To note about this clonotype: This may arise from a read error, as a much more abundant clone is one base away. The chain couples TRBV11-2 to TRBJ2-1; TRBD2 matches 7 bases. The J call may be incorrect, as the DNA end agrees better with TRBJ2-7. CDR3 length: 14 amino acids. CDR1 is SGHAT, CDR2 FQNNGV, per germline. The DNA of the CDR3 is TGTGCCAGCAGCTCGACTAGCTGGGGAAATGAGCAGTACTTC. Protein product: CASSSTSWGNEQYF.

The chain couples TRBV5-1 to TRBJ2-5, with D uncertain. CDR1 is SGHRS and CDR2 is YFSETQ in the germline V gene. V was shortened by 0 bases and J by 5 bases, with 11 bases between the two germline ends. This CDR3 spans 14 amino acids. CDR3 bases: TGCGCCAGCAGCTTGGTTCACAGTTCGGAGACCCAGTACTTC. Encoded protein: CASSLVHSSETQYF.

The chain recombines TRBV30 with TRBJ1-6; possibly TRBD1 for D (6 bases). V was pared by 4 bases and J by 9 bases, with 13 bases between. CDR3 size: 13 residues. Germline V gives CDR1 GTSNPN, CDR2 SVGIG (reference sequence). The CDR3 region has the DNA TGTGCCTGGACCATAGACAGGACTTCACCCCTCCACTTT. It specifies CAWTIDRTSPLHF.

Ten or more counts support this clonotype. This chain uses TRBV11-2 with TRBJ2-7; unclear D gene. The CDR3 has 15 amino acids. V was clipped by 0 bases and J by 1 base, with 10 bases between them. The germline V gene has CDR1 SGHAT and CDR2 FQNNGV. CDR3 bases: TGTGCCAGCAGCTTAGAGCAGCCCCCGTCCTACGAGCAGTACTTC. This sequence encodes CASSLEQPPSYEQYF.

CDR3 nucleotide sequence: TGTGCCAGCACCCTATTAGGGAGCGGGGGGGCCGGCTACAATGAGCAGTTCTTC. Translation gives CASTLLGSGGAGYNEQFF. The chain recombines TRBV7-2 with TRBJ2-1; 10 nucleotides agree with TRBD2. The CDR3 is made up of 18 amino acids. V trimming: 7 bases; J trimming: 3 bases; junction bases outside the gene matches: 15. Germline lookup yields CDR1 SGHTA and CDR2 FQGNSA.

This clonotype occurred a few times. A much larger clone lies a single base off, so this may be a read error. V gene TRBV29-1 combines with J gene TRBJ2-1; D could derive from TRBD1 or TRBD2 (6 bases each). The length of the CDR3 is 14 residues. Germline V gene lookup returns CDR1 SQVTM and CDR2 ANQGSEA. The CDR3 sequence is CSAEIGGGGGEQFF. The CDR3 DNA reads TGCAGCGCTGAAATAGGGGGTGGGGGAGGTGAGCAGTTCTTC.

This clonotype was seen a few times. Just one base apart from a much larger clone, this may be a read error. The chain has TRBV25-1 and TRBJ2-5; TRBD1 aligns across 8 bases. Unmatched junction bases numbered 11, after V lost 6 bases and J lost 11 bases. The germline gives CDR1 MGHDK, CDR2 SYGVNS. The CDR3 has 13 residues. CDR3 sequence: CASRGTGNNEQYF. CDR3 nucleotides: TGTGCCAGCAGAGGGACAGGAAACAATGAGCAGTACTTC.

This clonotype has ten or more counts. CDR3 DNA: TGTGCCAGCAGCGTAGTAGGACAGGGGTCAGATACGCAGTATTTT. Its translation: CASSVVGQGSDTQYF. The V and J genes are TRBV9 and TRBJ2-3, with 9 bases aligning to TRBD1. The CDR3 is made up of 15 amino acids. Germline loops: CDR1 SGDLS, CDR2 YYNGEE. Trimming removed 0 bases from V and 4 bases from J; junction bases left unmatched: 3. The variable domain in full, with the rest retrieved from reference TRBV9 and TRBJ2-3, is DSGVTQTPKHLITATGQRVTLRCSPRSGDLSVYWYQQSLDQGLQFLIQYYNGEERAKGNILERFSAQQFPDLHSELNLSSLELGDSALYFCASSVVGQGSDTQYFGPGTRLTVL.

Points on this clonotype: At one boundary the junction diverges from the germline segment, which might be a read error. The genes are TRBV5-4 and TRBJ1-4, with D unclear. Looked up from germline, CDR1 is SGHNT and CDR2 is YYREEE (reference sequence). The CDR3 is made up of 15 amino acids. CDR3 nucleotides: TGTGCCAGCAGCTTGGCCGGCGGACCAAATGAAAAACGGTTTTTT. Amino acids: CASSLAGGPNEKRFF.

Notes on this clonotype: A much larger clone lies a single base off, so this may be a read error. The CDR3 sequence is CASSLGGLAGGETQYF. CDR3 nucleotide sequence: TGTGCCAGCAGCTTAGGCGGACTAGCGGGGGGGGAGACCCAGTACTTC. The gene calls are TRBV7-2 and TRBJ2-7, with 15 bases aligning to TRBD2. The J call may be mistaken, given a closer DNA end match to TRBJ2-5. Germline-derived CDR1 and CDR2 are SGHTA and FQGNSA. The CDR3 has 16 amino acids.

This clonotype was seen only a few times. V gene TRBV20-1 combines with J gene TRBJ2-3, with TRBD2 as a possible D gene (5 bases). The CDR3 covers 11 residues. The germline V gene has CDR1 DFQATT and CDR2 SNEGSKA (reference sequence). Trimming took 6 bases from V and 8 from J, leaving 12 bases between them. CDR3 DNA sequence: TGCAGTGCCCTAGCTCCCCCTACGCAGTATTTT. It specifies CSALAPPTQYF.

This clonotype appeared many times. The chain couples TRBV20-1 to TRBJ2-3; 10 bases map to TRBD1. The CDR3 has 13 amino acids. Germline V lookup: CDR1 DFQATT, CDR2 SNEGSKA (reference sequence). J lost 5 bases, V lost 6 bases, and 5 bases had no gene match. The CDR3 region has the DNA TGCAGTGCAAGACAGGGGGCGGTAGATACGCAGTATTTT. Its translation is CSARQGAVDTQYF.

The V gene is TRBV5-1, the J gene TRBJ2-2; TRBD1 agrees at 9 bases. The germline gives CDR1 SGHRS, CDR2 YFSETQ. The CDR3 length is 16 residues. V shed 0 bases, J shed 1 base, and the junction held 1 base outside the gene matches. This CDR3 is CASSLAGQGNTGELFF. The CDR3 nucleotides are TGCGCCAGCAGCTTGGCGGGACAGGGGAACACCGGGGAGCTGTTTTTT.

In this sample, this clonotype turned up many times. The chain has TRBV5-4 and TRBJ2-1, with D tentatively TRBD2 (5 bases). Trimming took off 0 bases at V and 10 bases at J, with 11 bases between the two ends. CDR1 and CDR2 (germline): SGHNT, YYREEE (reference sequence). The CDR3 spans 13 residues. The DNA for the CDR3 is TGTGCCAGCAGCTTGGGGGAGCGACGAGAGCAGTTCTTC. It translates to CASSLGERREQFF.

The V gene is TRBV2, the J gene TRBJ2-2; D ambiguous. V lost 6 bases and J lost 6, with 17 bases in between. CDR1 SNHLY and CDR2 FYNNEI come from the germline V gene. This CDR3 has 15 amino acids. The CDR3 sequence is CASSPNTVTPGELFF. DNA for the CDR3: TGTGCCAGCAGCCCAAATACAGTCACTCCCGGGGAGCTGTTTTTT.

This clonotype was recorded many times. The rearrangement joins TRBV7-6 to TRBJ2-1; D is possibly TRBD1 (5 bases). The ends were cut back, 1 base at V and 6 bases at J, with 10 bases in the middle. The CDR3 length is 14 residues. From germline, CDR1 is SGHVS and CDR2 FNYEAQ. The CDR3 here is CASSLDPGPNEQFF. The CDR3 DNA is TGTGCCAGCAGCTTAGACCCAGGGCCCAATGAGCAGTTCTTC. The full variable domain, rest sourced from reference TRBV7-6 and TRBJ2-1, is GAGVSQSPRYKVTKRGQDVALRCDPISGHVSLYWYRQALGQGPEFLTYFNYEAQQDKSGLPNDRFSAERPEGSISTLTIQRTEQRDSAMYRCASSLDPGPNEQFFGPGTRLTVL.

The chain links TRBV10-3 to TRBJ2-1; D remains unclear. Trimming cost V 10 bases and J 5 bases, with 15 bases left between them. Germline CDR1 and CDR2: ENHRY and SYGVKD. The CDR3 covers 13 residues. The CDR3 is CATQGPANNEQFF. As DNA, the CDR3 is TGTGCCACACAAGGGCCAGCAAACAATGAGCAGTTCTTC.

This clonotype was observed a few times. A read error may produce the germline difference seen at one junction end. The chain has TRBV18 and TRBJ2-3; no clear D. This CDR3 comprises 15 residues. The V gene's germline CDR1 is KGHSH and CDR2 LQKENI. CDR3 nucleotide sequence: TGTGCCAGCTCACCACTTGCAGGACCCACAGATGCGCAGTATTTT. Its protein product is CASSPLAGPTDAQYF.

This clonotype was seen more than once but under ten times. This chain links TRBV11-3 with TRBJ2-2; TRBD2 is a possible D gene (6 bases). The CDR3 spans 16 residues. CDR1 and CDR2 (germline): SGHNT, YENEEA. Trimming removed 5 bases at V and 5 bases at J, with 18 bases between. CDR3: CASSPGAGRRTGELFF. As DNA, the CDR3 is TGTGCCAGCAGCCCCGGGGCGGGAAGAAGGACCGGGGAGCTGTTTTTT.

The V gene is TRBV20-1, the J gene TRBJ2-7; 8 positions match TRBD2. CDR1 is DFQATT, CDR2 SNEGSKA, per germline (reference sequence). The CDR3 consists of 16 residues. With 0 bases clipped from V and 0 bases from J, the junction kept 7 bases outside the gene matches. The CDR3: CSARDAGGPSSYEQYF. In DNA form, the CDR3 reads TGCAGTGCTAGAGATGCGGGAGGCCCCTCCTCCTACGAGCAGTACTTC.

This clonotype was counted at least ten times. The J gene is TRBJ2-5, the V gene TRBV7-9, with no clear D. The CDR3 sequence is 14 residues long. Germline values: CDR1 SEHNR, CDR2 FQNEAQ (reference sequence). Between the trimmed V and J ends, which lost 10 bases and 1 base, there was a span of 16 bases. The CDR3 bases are TGTGCCACCGGACGGCAAGAGATCCAAGAGACCCAGTACTTC. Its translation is CATGRQEIQETQYF.

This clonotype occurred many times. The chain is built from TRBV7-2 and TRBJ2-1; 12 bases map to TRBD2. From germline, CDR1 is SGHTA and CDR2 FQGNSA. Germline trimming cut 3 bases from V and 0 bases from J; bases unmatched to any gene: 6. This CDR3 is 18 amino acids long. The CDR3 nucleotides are TGTGCCAGCAGCTTGGCACTAGCGGGGGGTAGCTCCTACAATGAGCAGTTCTTC. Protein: CASSLALAGGSSYNEQFF.

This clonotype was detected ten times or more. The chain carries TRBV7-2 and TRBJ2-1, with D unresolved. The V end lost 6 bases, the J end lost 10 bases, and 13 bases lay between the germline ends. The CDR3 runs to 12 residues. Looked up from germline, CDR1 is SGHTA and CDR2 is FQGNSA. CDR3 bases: TGTGCCAGCAGTTCCCTAGGTCCCGAGCAGTTCTTC. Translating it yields CASSSLGPEQFF.

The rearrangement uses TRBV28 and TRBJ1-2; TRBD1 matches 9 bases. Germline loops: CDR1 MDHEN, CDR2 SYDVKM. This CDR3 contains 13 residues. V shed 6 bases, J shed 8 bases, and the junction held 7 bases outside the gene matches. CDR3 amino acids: CASRTGQGIGYTF. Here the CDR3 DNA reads TGTGCCAGCAGGACGGGACAGGGTATCGGCTACACCTTC.

The CDR3: CASSQSPLGAVDTQYF. The CDR3 nucleotides are TGCGCCAGCAGCCAAAGCCCGCTGGGGGCGGTAGATACGCAGTATTTT. The chain uses TRBV4-3 and TRBJ2-3, with a tentative D call TRBD1 (6 bases). The CDR3 length is 16 residues. Trimming took 2 bases from V and 5 from J, leaving 17 bases between them. Germline V gene data show CDR1 as LGHNA and CDR2 as YSLEER.

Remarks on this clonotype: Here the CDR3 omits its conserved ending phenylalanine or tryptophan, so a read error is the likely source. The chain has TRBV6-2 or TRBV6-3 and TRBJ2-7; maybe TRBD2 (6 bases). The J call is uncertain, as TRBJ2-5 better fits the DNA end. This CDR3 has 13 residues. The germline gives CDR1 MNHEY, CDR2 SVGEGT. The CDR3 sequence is CASTQNSGETQYS. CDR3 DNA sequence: TGTGCCAGCACCCAAAATAGCGGAGAGACCCAGTACTCC.